The next 8 T cell receptor beta chains were all read from a single sample in a study of regulatory T cells in long-lasting Graves disease. Researchers made TCR beta libraries by using iRepertoire HTBI primers and running Arm-PCR on CDR3 regions. TCRdb independently ran MiXCR on the multiplex PCR reads; one entry per CDR3 protein. The sample lists some 500,000 distinct CDR3 sequences, approximately 13% occurring once. The sample's time point: newly diagnosed GD, antithyroid drugs for less than 3 months. The TCR library used RNA extracted from PBMCs. This sample was shared with a second study, whose subject was T cells in Graves' hyperthyroidism and ophthalmopathy.

The sequences come from peripheral blood mononuclear cells (PBMCs), collected at new diagnosis, from a patient treated with antithyroid drugs. The source is a man aged 30-40 years with Graves disease.

The chain joins TRBV20-1 to TRBJ2-3; no clear D gene. Germline V gene lookup returns CDR1 DFQATT and CDR2 SNEGSKA (reference sequence). The V gene lost 3 bases and the J gene lost 2 bases, with 12 bases spanning the gap. The CDR3 runs 14 residues. Here the CDR3 reads CSASPEYTTDTQYF. CDR3 DNA: TGCAGTGCTAGCCCCGAATATACCACAGATACGCAGTATTTT.

About this clonotype itself: One junction end does not reproduce the germline sequence, and a read error may be involved. The rearrangement links TRBV11-2 to TRBJ2-1, with D uncertain. Germline V gene lookup returns CDR1 SGHAT and CDR2 FQNNGV. This CDR3 region has 16 residues. The CDR3: CAGSFLVSSSYNEQFF. The CDR3 nucleotides read TGTGCCGGCAGCTTTTTAGTATCAAGCTCCTACAATGAGCAGTTCTTC.

This clonotype was found many times. The chain employs TRBV6-2 or TRBV6-3 and TRBJ2-1; TRBD1 aligns across 7 bases. The J segment lost 7 bases and the V segment lost 7 bases, leaving 4 bases of the junction unmatched. Germline V gives CDR1 MNHEY, CDR2 SVGEGT. The CDR3 runs 12 residues. CDR3 protein: CASTDRVNEQFF. The CDR3 coding sequence is TGTGCCAGCACAGACAGGGTGAATGAGCAGTTCTTC.

There are many counts of this clonotype. The genes are TRBV27 and TRBJ2-3; D is possibly TRBD1 (5 bases). Germline-derived CDR1 and CDR2 are MNHEY and SMNVEV (reference sequence). V lost 6 bases and J 6 bases, leaving 13 bases between the germline ends. The CDR3 spans 13 residues. This CDR3 reads CASSGREGDTQYF. CDR3 coding DNA: TGTGCCAGCAGCGGCAGGGAAGGGGATACGCAGTATTTT.

The chain couples TRBV10-3 to TRBJ2-3; TRBD2 might be the D (7 bases). The germline CDR1 and CDR2 sequences are ENHRY and SYGVKD. The CDR3 has 15 amino acids. V lost 6 bases and J lost 3, with 16 bases in between. CDR3 sequence reads: CAISSGGRGTDTQYF. The CDR3 nucleotides read TGTGCCATCAGCTCTGGGGGGAGGGGGACAGATACGCAGTATTTT.

The sample holds a few counts of this clonotype. The rearrangement links TRBV19 to TRBJ2-2, with D uncertain. This CDR3 comprises 13 residues. V was pared by 10 bases and J by 3 bases, with 12 bases between. CDR1 is LNHDA, CDR2 SQIVND, per germline (reference sequence). The CDR3 spells CATANPDTGELFF. The CDR3 nucleotides read TGTGCCACCGCAAACCCGGACACCGGGGAGCTGTTTTTT.

There are many counts of this clonotype. The rearrangement uses TRBV7-9 and TRBJ2-5; 11 nucleotides agree with TRBD1. CDR3 length: 15 residues. Trimming cost V 3 bases and J 10 bases; bases outside gene matches: 10. Germline V CDR1 and CDR2: SEHNR, FQNEAQ (reference sequence). The CDR3 DNA follows: TGTGCCAGCAGCTTGGGACAGGGGGTGAAGGAGGACCAGTACTTC. As protein: CASSLGQGVKEDQYF.

This clonotype was counted ten times or more. Written as DNA, the CDR3 is TGCAGTGCTCGACCAACTAGTCGCGAGCAGTACTTC. Its protein product is CSARPTSREQYF. J is TRBJ2-7 and V is TRBV20-1; TRBD2 is a possible D gene (5 bases). V was trimmed by 5 bases and J by 6 bases, leaving 14 bases between them. Germline CDR1 is DFQATT and CDR2 is SNEGSKA (reference sequence). CDR3 length: 12 amino acids.